This TCR beta chain was captured by sequencing in a study of blood T cell repertoires in COVID-19. Study information: Acute-phase and convalescent COVID-19 samples originated in the United States, Italy and Spain. Sources were T cells, B-cell-depleted T cells, or PBMCs; the material itself was cDNA or gDNA.

Looked up from germline, CDR1 is SGDLS and CDR2 is YYNGEE. The CDR3 has 16 amino acids. After removal of 4 bases from V and 3 bases from J, the junction contained 8 bases not matched to a gene. As processed by the authors: Estimated nucleated cell counts came from reference gene primer amplification. Data came from immunoSEQ multiplex PCR; TCRdb stores just in-frame clones and leaves some out. Clone size and V and J calls were adopted from that table, with D and trimming inferred from the DNA. The sample holds fewer than 300,000 clones; roughly 79% are singletons and the top ten take roughly 2.9%. This receptor was identified in a woman aged 60-75 years with active or convalescent COVID-19. The chain is built from TRBV9 and TRBJ2-1, with TRBD2 identical over 9 bases. The sample comprised peripheral blood. CDR3 nucleotides: TGTGCCAGCAGCCTCCTGGGGCGGGGGGGCTACAATGAGCAGTTCTTC. Its translation: CASSLLGRGGYNEQFF.